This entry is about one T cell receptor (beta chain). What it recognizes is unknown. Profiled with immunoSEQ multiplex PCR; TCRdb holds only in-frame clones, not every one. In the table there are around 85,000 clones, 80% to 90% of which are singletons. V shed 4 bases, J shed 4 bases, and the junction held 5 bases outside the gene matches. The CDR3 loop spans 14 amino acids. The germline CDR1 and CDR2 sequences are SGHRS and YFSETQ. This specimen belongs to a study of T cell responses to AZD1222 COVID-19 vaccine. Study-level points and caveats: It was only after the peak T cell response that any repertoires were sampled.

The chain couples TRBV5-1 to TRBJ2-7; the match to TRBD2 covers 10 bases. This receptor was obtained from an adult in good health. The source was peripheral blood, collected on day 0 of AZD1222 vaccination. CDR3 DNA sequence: TGCGCCAGCAGCCTCGGGACTAGCGTGTACGAGCAGTACTTC. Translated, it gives CASSLGTSVYEQYF.